The rows below give T cell receptor beta chains drawn from one sample of a study of neurological immune-mediated disorders. MiXCR, run by TCRdb on the 5' RACE reads, gives a single entry per CDR3 protein. The sample has under 100,000 distinct CDR3 sequences, around 13% seen once. Input material: PBMCs. The receptors were sampled from a female donor with HTLV-1-associated myelopathy (HAM/TSP). The CDR3 runs from the conserved cysteine through the conserved F or W. D genes are given only for firm matches. Clone size is not always given. Where it is, it says once, few, many or a class for expanded clones.

abundance	v_gene	d_gene	j_gene	CDR3aa	CDR3nt
many	TRBV3-1	.	TRBJ2-7	CASSQGLLLGQYF	TGTGCCAGCAGCCAGGGACTGCTTCTTGGGCAGTACTTC
many	TRBV5-1	.	TRBJ2-6	CASSGGRESSGANVLTF	TGCGCCAGCAGTGGTGGTAGAGAATCCTCTGGGGCCAACGTCCTGACTTTC
many	TRBV5-6	.	TRBJ1-5	CASSSPPTGASNQPQHF	TGTGCCAGCAGCTCACCACCTACGGGGGCCAGCAATCAGCCCCAGCATTTT
many	TRBV20-1	.	TRBJ2-6	CSASFFGANVLTF	TGCAGTGCCAGTTTCTTTGGGGCCAACGTCCTGACTTTC
many	TRBV10-2	TRBD2	TRBJ2-7	CASNLAGSSYEQYF	TGCGCCAGCAACCTAGCGGGGAGCTCCTACGAGCAGTACTTC
many	TRBV28	TRBD2	TRBJ2-3	CASNLAGGAASTDTQYF	TGTGCCAGCAACTTAGCGGGGGGCGCAGCTAGCACAGATACGCAGTATTTT
.	TRBV6-5	TRBD2	TRBJ2-1	CASRAGGVGEQFF	TGTGCCAGCCGAGCGGGGGGGGTTGGTGAGCAGTTCTTC
few	TRBV5-1	.	TRBJ2-3	CASSFSGMSTDTQYF	TGCGCCAGCAGCTTCTCAGGGATGAGCACAGATACGCAGTATTTT
many	TRBV6-5	.	TRBJ2-1	CASTDTQGEQFF	TGTGCCAGCACCGACACTCAGGGTGAGCAGTTCTTC
many	TRBV6-5	TRBD2	TRBJ2-7	CASSRSAGEQYF	TGTGCCAGCAGCCGTTCAGCGGGGGAGCAGTACTTC
many	TRBV5-1	TRBD1	TRBJ1-1	CASSDLSRDRGRLVTEAFF	TGCGCCAGCAGCGATTTGTCCCGGGACAGGGGTCGGTTGGTCACTGAAGCTTTCTTT
.	TRBV3-1	.	TRBJ2-2	CASSQVAQARAGELFF	TGTGCCAGCAGCCAAGTGGCCCAGGCAAGGGCCGGGGAGCTGTTTTTT
many	TRBV7-9	.	TRBJ2-5	CASSLSGGTQETQYF	TGTGCCAGCAGCTTGTCTGGGGGGACCCAAGAGACCCAGTACTTC
many	TRBV3-1	TRBD2	TRBJ2-1	CASSQDLLAGGNEQFF	TGTGCCAGCAGCCAAGATCTACTAGCGGGGGGCAATGAGCAGTTCTTC
many	TRBV7-2	TRBD1	TRBJ2-1	CASSPRLGRDRGNEQFF	TGTGCCAGCAGCCCCAGACTAGGGAGGGACAGGGGCAATGAGCAGTTCTTC
.	TRBV5-1	.	TRBJ2-3	CASSLGDAWVQYF	TGCGCCAGCAGCTTGGGCGACGCTTGGGTGCAGTATTTT
many	TRBV20-1	TRBD2	TRBJ2-5	CSASPGLAGQETQYF	TGCAGTGCCTCGCCGGGACTAGCGGGGCAAGAGACCCAGTACTTC
many	TRBV4-2	TRBD2	TRBJ2-6	CASSQTGGRTGANVLTF	TGTGCCAGCAGCCAGACGGGGGGGAGGACTGGGGCCAACGTCCTGACTTTC
many	TRBV12-3/TRBV12-4	TRBD1	TRBJ1-1	CASSPRQGVTEAFF	TGTGCCAGCAGTCCCAGACAGGGGGTCACTGAAGCTTTCTTT
many	TRBV6-5	.	TRBJ2-7	CASSRRRGPKTYEQYF	TGTGCCAGCAGCCGCCGTCGGGGACCGAAAACCTACGAGCAGTACTTC
many	TRBV5-1	TRBD2	TRBJ2-1	CASSFRTSKNEQFF	TGCGCCAGCAGCTTCCGGACTAGCAAGAATGAGCAGTTCTTC
many	TRBV2	.	TRBJ2-1	CASSDETEEQFF	TGTGCCAGCAGTGATGAGACGGAGGAGCAGTTCTTC
many	TRBV7-2	.	TRBJ2-7	CASSHSSYEQYF	TGTGCCAGCAGTCATAGCTCCTACGAGCAGTACTTC
.	TRBV7-9	TRBD2	TRBJ2-1	CASSPGLAGGNEQFF	TGTGCCAGCAGCCCCGGACTAGCGGGGGGGAATGAGCAGTTCTTC
many	TRBV27	TRBD1	TRBJ2-7	CASRGMDRAEQYF	TGTGCCAGCAGAGGAATGGACAGGGCCGAGCAGTACTTC
many	TRBV20-1	TRBD1	TRBJ1-4	CSARDRYRGFLPTNEKLFF	TGCAGTGCTAGAGATCGATACAGGGGGTTCTTGCCAACTAATGAAAAACTGTTTTTT
.	TRBV6-5	.	TRBJ2-6	CASSPGRVSGANVLTF	TGTGCCAGCAGTCCGGGACGGGTCTCTGGGGCCAACGTCCTGACTTTC
many	TRBV5-1	.	TRBJ2-4	CASSLAGVIQYF	TGCGCCAGCAGCTTGGCCGGGGTCATTCAGTACTTC
many	TRBV5-1	TRBD2	TRBJ2-3	CASRVSGGSEDTQYF	TGCGCCAGCAGGGTAAGCGGGGGGTCAGAAGATACGCAGTATTTT
many	TRBV6-6	.	TRBJ2-2	CASRLLAGGHGELFF	TGTGCCAGCAGGCTCCTGGCGGGCGGCCACGGGGAGCTGTTTTTT
many	TRBV5-6	.	TRBJ2-1	CASSLPGTRSEQFF	TGTGCCAGCAGCTTACCCGGGACAAGGAGTGAGCAGTTCTTC
many	TRBV5-1	.	TRBJ1-6	CASSLRQDNSPLHF	TGCGCCAGCAGCTTGAGGCAGGACAATTCACCCCTCCACTTT
many	TRBV20-1	.	TRBJ2-3	CSASRADTQYF	TGCAGTGCTAGCCGAGCAGATACGCAGTATTTT
many	TRBV12-5	.	TRBJ2-6	CASGRAYSGANVLTF	TGTGCTAGTGGTCGGGCGTACTCTGGGGCCAACGTCCTGACTTTC
many	TRBV20-1	.	TRBJ1-3	CSARESSGNTIYF	TGCAGTGCTAGAGAGAGCTCTGGAAACACCATATATTTT
many	TRBV5-1	.	TRBJ1-2	CASSLSGAGGYTF	TGCGCCAGCAGCTTGTCGGGGGCGGGCGGCTACACCTTC
few	TRBV3-1	.	TRBJ1-1	CASSQENWTEAFF	TGTGCCAGCAGCCAAGAAAATTGGACTGAAGCTTTCTTT
many	TRBV21-1	.	TRBJ1-1	CARSRQMNTEAFF	TGTGCCCGATCGAGACAGATGAACACTGAAGCTTTCTTT
many	TRBV4-1	.	TRBJ2-2	CASSQDVGHTGELFF	TGCGCCAGCAGCCAAGATGTGGGGCACACCGGGGAGCTGTTTTTT
many	TRBV5-1	.	TRBJ2-3	CASSSGTPPDTQYF	TGCGCCAGCAGCTCCGGGACTCCTCCGGATACGCAGTATTTT
many	TRBV5-6	.	TRBJ2-4	CASSLGGGDIQYF	TGTGCCAGCAGCTTGGGGGGTGGGGACATTCAGTACTTC
many	TRBV5-1	.	TRBJ2-1	CASSLVVGLNNEQFF	TGCGCCAGCAGCTTGGTAGTTGGCCTTAACAATGAGCAGTTCTTC
.	TRBV5-1	.	TRBJ2-2	CASSGTTHTGELFF	TGCGCCAGCAGCGGGACAACCCATACCGGGGAGCTGTTTTTT
.	TRBV20-1	.	TRBJ2-7	CSASEGTYEQYF	TGCAGTGCTAGTGAGGGGACCTACGAGCAGTACTTC
many	TRBV11-2	TRBD1	TRBJ2-7	CASSSITRTGTVEQYF	TGTGCCAGCAGCTCAATCACCAGGACAGGAACCGTCGAGCAGTACTTC
many	TRBV5-1	.	TRBJ2-3	CASSFQGSDTQYF	TGCGCCAGCAGCTTCCAGGGGTCAGATACGCAGTATTTT
few	TRBV5-1	.	TRBJ1-1	CASSPTYPNTANAEAFF	TGCGCCAGCAGCCCGACTTATCCCAATACAGCCAACGCTGAGGCTTTCTTT
.	TRBV5-5	.	TRBJ2-3	CASSFLGSGRDTQYF	TGTGCCAGCAGCTTTCTGGGTAGCGGCCGGGATACGCAGTATTTT
many	TRBV12-3/TRBV12-4	.	TRBJ1-5	CASSLNGLFNQPQHF	TGTGCCAGCAGTTTGAACGGTCTGTTCAATCAGCCCCAGCATTTT
many	TRBV5-1	.	TRBJ1-4	CASSPDRTNEKLFF	TGCGCCAGCAGCCCTGACAGGACTAATGAAAAACTGTTTTTT
.	TRBV30	.	TRBJ2-7	CAWSHTSYEQYF	TGTGCCTGGAGTCATACCTCCTACGAGCAGTACTTC
many	TRBV6-2/TRBV6-3	.	TRBJ2-2	CASSYGRGDGTGELFF	TGTGCCAGCAGTTACGGGAGGGGGGACGGCACCGGGGAGCTGTTTTTT
many	TRBV6-5	.	TRBJ2-3	CASSPAGGGSTDTQYF	TGTGCCAGCAGTCCTGCTGGAGGGGGAAGCACAGATACGCAGTATTTT